This TCR beta chain was captured in a study of blood T cell repertoires in COVID-19. Study overall: The United States, Italy and Spain provided the acute and convalescent COVID-19 samples. PBMCs, B-cell-depleted T cells, or T cells were the source of the cDNA or gDNA that made up the material.

The Seattle patients joined while their infection was active and were tracked longitudinally afterward. Original data processing: The authors estimated nucleated cell counts from reference gene primer amplification. Libraries were prepared by immunoSEQ multiplex PCR; TCRdb keeps only in-frame clonotypes and omits some of them. V and J calls and clone size follow that table, whereas D and trimming were derived from the DNA. Among about 250,000 clones listed, 80% to 85% were seen once. Germline V gene sequence: CDR1 SQVTM, CDR2 ANQGSEA. V was shortened by 1 base and J by 8 bases, with 8 bases between the two germline ends. The CDR3 contains 11 residues.

This clonotype was sampled from a person between 65 and 79 years old with COVID-19, enrolled during active disease. Material for sequencing was peripheral blood. The chain joins TRBV29-1 to TRBJ1-2, with unresolved D. The CDR3 DNA reads TGCAGCGTTGAAGCTTACCGGGGCTACACCTTC. This codes for CSVEAYRGYTF.